The entry that follows covers one TCR beta chain sequence. These data belong to a study of blood T cell repertoires in COVID-19. About the study: COVID-19 samples, acute and convalescent, were from the United States, Italy and Spain.

The germline V gene has CDR1 LNHDA and CDR2 SQIVND (reference sequence). V gave up 5 bases and J gave up 5 bases; unmatched junction bases: 3. CDR3 length: 13 residues. Original methodology: Nucleated cell counts were estimated from reference gene primer amplification. Measured with immunoSEQ multiplex PCR; TCRdb has only the in-frame clones, and not every one. For V, J and clone size, that table is used; D and trimming come from the DNA. The table includes tens of thousands of clones, 85% to 90% detected once. Sequenced input: peripheral blood. This receptor was obtained from a human donor in a cohort sampled during active COVID-19. This chain joins TRBV19 and TRBJ1-5, with 7 positions matching TRBD1. The CDR3 DNA sequence: TGTGCCAGTAGTCCAACAGGGGATCAGCCCCAGCATTTT. Encoded protein: CASSPTGDQPQHF.